The rows below give T cell receptor beta chains drawn from one sample of a study of T cells after somatic rescue of genetic block. Clones were sequenced by immunoSEQ multiplex PCR, and TCRdb holds only the in-frame ones, with some missing. The table shows about 12,000 clones, with about 69% occurring only once. Sequenced: peripheral blood mononuclear cells (PBMCs). Receptors were obtained from a boy younger than 18. Each CDR3 is given with its conserved first and last residue.

TRBV27	TRBJ2-1	CASILRGLAGDEQFF
TRBV7-8	TRBJ1-4	CASSLGTSTNEKLFF
TRBV29-1	TRBJ2-5	CSVEPGGETQYF
TRBV30	TRBJ2-7	CAWTPSGTSGSYEQYF
TRBV11-2	TRBJ2-7	CASSFLQSVGEQYF
TRBV19	TRBJ2-3	CASSLGLAGTDTQYF
TRBV20-1	TRBJ2-1	CSARPSREQFF
TRBV7-9	TRBJ2-2	CASSQGNTGELFF
TRBV28	TRBJ2-7	CASSLIGDPYEQYF
TRBV15	TRBJ1-4	CATSRLQGEKLFF
TRBV5-8	TRBJ2-2	CASSSWGSPNTGELFF
TRBV13	TRBJ1-3	CASTSFHSGNTIYF
TRBV7-6	TRBJ2-5	CASSLVAGGQETQYF
TRBV14	TRBJ2-5	CASSQSLDGRFQETQYF
TRBV7-6	TRBJ2-2	CASSLVEGVTGELFF
TRBV5-6	TRBJ1-6	CASSWGGGNNSPLHF
TRBV5-6	TRBJ2-7	CASSHGRQVSIYEQYF
TRBV27	TRBJ1-5	CASSPWDSNQPQHF
TRBV5-1	TRBJ1-6	CASSHRRGGVTNSPLHF
TRBV15	TRBJ2-7	CATSINRGAYEQYF
TRBV4-1	TRBJ1-4	CASSQDRGGTGREKLFF
TRBV30	TRBJ2-3	CAWKTHLSGDTQYF
TRBV6-5	TRBJ1-2	CASSYGQGNYGYTF
TRBV12-5	TRBJ2-3	CASGLESREFSSTDTQYF
TRBV4-2	TRBJ2-3	CASSQVLEPTDTQYF
TRBV18	TRBJ1-3	CASSPGVGNTIYF
TRBV6-5	TRBJ1-1	CASSYGAGVNTEAFF
TRBV27	TRBJ2-1	CASSFSPENEQFF
TRBV5-4	TRBJ2-5	CASSLRAGGQETQYF
TRBV11-2	TRBJ2-1	CASSSHGGKANEQFF
TRBV18	TRBJ1-5	CASSPLGQGSNQPQHF
TRBV7-8	TRBJ1-5	CASSLDVSHQPQHF
TRBV7-9	TRBJ2-7	CASSLISIRDRFSYEQYF